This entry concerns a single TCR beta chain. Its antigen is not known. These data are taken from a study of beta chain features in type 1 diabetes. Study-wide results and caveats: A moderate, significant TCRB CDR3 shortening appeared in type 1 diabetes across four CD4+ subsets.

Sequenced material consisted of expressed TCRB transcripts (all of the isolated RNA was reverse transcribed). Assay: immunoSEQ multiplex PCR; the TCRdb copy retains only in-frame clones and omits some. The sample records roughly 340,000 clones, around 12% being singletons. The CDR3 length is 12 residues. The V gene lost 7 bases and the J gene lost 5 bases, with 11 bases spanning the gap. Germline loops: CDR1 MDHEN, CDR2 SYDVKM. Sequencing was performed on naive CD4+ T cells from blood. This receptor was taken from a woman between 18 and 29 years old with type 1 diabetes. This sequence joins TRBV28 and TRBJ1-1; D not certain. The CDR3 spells CASNGRGTEAFF. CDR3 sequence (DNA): TGTGCCAGCAACGGGAGAGGTACTGAAGCTTTCTTT.